This TCR beta chain was documented in a study of T cell responses to AZD1222 COVID-19 vaccine. V was cut by 8 bases and J by 0 bases, with 11 bases left in between. This CDR3 has 14 amino acids. Germline CDR1 is LGHDT and CDR2 is YNNKEL (reference sequence). TCRdb keeps only in-frame clones here, not all; method: immunoSEQ multiplex PCR. The repertoire holds tens of thousands of clones, more than 75% seen once, with 4.2% in the top ten. The chain carries TRBV3-1 (or the pseudogene TRBV3-2) and TRBJ1-3; D unresolved. Sequencing used peripheral blood, obtained on day 0 of AZD1222 vaccination. This TCR derives from an adult in good health. Here the CDR3 reads CASRFRDSGNTIYF. For the CDR3, the DNA is TGTGCCAGCCGTTTTCGGGACTCTGGAAACACCATATATTTT.